The 25 T cell receptor beta chains in this list originate from one sample, sequenced in a study of beta chain features in type 1 diabetes. Study outcomes and limitations: Among patients with Type 1 diabetes, TCRB CDR3s were moderately but significantly shorter in every one of the four CD4+ subsets.

The isolated RNA, all of it, was reverse transcribed, so expressed TCRB transcripts were what got sequenced. Sequencing used immunoSEQ multiplex PCR; TCRdb keeps in-frame clones, though not all of them. The sample contains around 280,000 clones, approximately 15% of which appear only once. No antigen has been assigned to these receptors. Input material: naive CD4+ T cells from blood. These receptors all come from a man aged 18 to 29 with type 1 diabetes.

The chain links TRBV28 to TRBJ1-4; a possible D gene is TRBD1 (5 bases). The CDR3 runs to 15 residues. The V end was cut by 1 base, the J end by 8 bases, with 14 bases between. Germline CDR1 reads MDHEN; CDR2 reads SYDVKM. CDR3 DNA: TGTGCCAGCAGTTTATCGTCCCAGGGTGGGGAAAAACTGTTTTTT. Amino acid sequence: CASSLSSQGGEKLFF.

This clone has more than one count but fewer than ten. The V call is TRBV15, the J call TRBJ2-3; tentatively, D is TRBD1 (6 bases). V was cut by 0 bases and J by 4 bases, with 11 bases left in between. The CDR3 spans 15 residues. Per germline, CDR1 LNHNV and CDR2 YYDKDF (reference sequence). CDR3 DNA sequence: TGTGCCACCAGCAGAGATCTTGCAGGGGCAGATACGCAGTATTTT. Protein product: CATSRDLAGADTQYF.

This chain joins TRBV19 and TRBJ2-6; D remains ambiguous. Trimming cost V 7 bases and J 0 bases, with 16 bases left between them. From germline, CDR1 is LNHDA and CDR2 SQIVND (reference sequence). The CDR3 consists of 17 residues. The CDR3 here is CASTPGLSFSGANVLTF. The DNA of the CDR3 is TGTGCCAGTACCCCCGGTTTGTCCTTCTCTGGGGCCAACGTCCTGACTTTC.

This clone was counted only a few times. The J gene is TRBJ2-3, the V gene TRBV7-8; D ambiguous. V was cut by 4 bases and J by 4 bases, with 18 bases left in between. CDR3 size: 16 residues. The germline CDR1 and CDR2 sequences are SGHVS and FQNEAQ. CDR3 DNA sequence: TGTGCCAGCAGCTCACTGAAGCGCTCGGCGGCAGATACGCAGTATTTT. Encoded protein: CASSSLKRSAADTQYF.

This clone occurred a few times. The chain recombines TRBV15 with TRBJ2-1; 9 nucleotides match TRBD2. CDR3 length equals 15 residues. Germline CDR1 and CDR2: LNHNV and YYDKDF (reference sequence). Losses at the gene ends were 5 bases for V and 5 bases for J; bases not matched to a gene: 7. The DNA of the CDR3 is TGTGCCACCAGCCTCCGACTAGCGGACCACAATGAGCAGTTCTTC. Amino acids: CATSLRLADHNEQFF.

The chain recombines TRBV29-1 with TRBJ2-4; D not certain. CDR1 is SQVTM and CDR2 is ANQGSEA in the germline V gene. The V end lost 7 bases, the J end lost 2 bases, and 15 bases lay between the germline ends. The CDR3 loop spans 14 amino acids. The CDR3 here is CSAVGYPTKNIQYF. Written as DNA, the CDR3 is TGCAGCGCCGTCGGGTACCCGACCAAAAACATTCAGTACTTC. The whole variable domain, filled in from reference TRBV29-1 and TRBJ2-4, reads SAVISQKPSRDICQRGTSLTIQCQVDSQVTMMFWYRQQPGQSLTLIATANQGSEATYESGFVIDKFPISRPNLTFSTLTVSNMSPEDSSIYLCSAVGYPTKNIQYFGAGTRLSVL.

This clone has only a few counts. V is TRBV10-3 and J is TRBJ2-5, with TRBD2 as a possible D gene (6 bases). Trimming shortened V by 10 bases and J by 5 bases, and 17 bases separated the two germline ends. The CDR3 consists of 13 residues. The germline CDR1 and CDR2 sequences are ENHRY and SYGVKD. CDR3 nucleotide sequence: TGTGCCACCCGGGGGACTCCCCAGGAGACCCAGTACTTC. Amino acids: CATRGTPQETQYF.

The genes are TRBV11-2 and TRBJ2-7; 7 positions match TRBD1. The CDR3 totals 16 residues. Trimming removed 0 bases from V and 0 bases from J; junction bases left unmatched: 5. CDR1 and CDR2 (germline): SGHAT, FQNNGV. The CDR3 bases are TGTGCCAGCAGCTTAGATTTGACAGGGAGCTCCTACGAGCAGTACTTC. It yields the protein CASSLDLTGSSYEQYF.

J is TRBJ1-1 and V is TRBV6-6; 7 bases map to TRBD1. With V trimmed by 5 bases and J by 1 base, 1 base remained unmatched. The CDR3 is 13 residues long. CDR1 is MNHNY and CDR2 is SVGAGI in the germline V gene (reference sequence). In DNA, the CDR3 is TGTGCCAGCAGTCGACAGGGGAACACTGAAGCTTTCTTT. Amino acids: CASSRQGNTEAFF.

The sample holds a few counts of this clone. In DNA form, the CDR3 reads TGTGCCAGCAGTATAGTGGCAGATACGCAGTATTTT. Translating gives CASSIVADTQYF. The chain has TRBV28 and TRBJ2-3; D not resolved. This CDR3 comprises 12 residues. V was cut by 5 bases and J by 4 bases, with 7 bases left in between. Germline CDR1 reads MDHEN; CDR2 reads SYDVKM.

This clone was counted between two and nine times. This chain links TRBV5-1 with TRBJ2-7; TRBD2 is a possible D gene (6 bases). The CDR3 loop spans 14 amino acids. The V end lost 4 bases, the J end lost 6 bases, and 17 bases lay between the germline ends. Germline CDR1 and CDR2: SGHRS and YFSETQ. CDR3 loop: CASSRNTGVAEQYF. The CDR3 DNA is TGCGCCAGCAGCCGGAACACGGGGGTCGCCGAGCAGTACTTC.

This chain uses TRBV28 with TRBJ1-2, with TRBD1 identical over 7 bases. The CDR3 extends over 15 amino acids. Trimming took 4 bases from V and 0 from J; bases not matched to a gene: 5. CDR1 and CDR2 from the germline V gene are MDHEN and SYDVKM. CDR3 nucleotide sequence: TGTGCCAGCAGTTCCGAGGGGGCCACTAACTATGGCTACACCTTC. Protein: CASSSEGATNYGYTF.

The gene calls are TRBV7-8 and TRBJ2-2, with TRBD2 as a possible D gene (5 bases). Deletions cut 5 bases from V and 4 bases from J, with 14 bases between. There are 15 residues in the CDR3. Per the germline V gene, CDR1 is SGHVS and CDR2 is FQNEAQ. The CDR3 coding sequence is TGTGCCAGCAGCAAAGAGCGGATCCGCACCGGGGAGCTGTTTTTT. It translates to CASSKERIRTGELFF.

A few counts support this clone. The chain is built from TRBV7-8 and TRBJ1-2; D gene unclear. Germline V gene lookup returns CDR1 SGHVS and CDR2 FQNEAQ. The CDR3 sequence is 15 residues long. The V and J ends lost 6 bases and 4 bases respectively, with 18 bases between them. CDR3 amino acids: CASSGSSGLPYGYTF. In DNA form, the CDR3 reads TGTGCCAGCAGTGGTTCGTCAGGACTTCCCTATGGCTACACCTTC.

This clone was seen a handful of times. This sequence joins TRBV6-5 and TRBJ2-6; the D gene is possibly TRBD1 (6 bases). The CDR3 contains 13 residues. Germline-derived CDR1 and CDR2 are MNHEY and SVGAGI. Between the trimmed V and J ends, which lost 6 bases and 9 bases, there was a span of 12 bases. CDR3 loop: CASRLGQFNVLTF. In DNA form, the CDR3 reads TGTGCCAGCAGGCTCGGACAGTTCAACGTCCTGACTTTC.

V gene TRBV9 combines with J gene TRBJ2-3; D is perhaps TRBD1 (5 bases). Germline V gene lookup returns CDR1 SGDLS and CDR2 YYNGEE. The V end was cut by 0 bases, the J end by 2 bases, with 10 bases between. The CDR3 is 15 residues long. The CDR3 coding sequence is TGTGCCAGCAGCGTAGGTCCAGGGCTCACAGATACGCAGTATTTT. Protein sequence: CASSVGPGLTDTQYF.

This clone was detected only a few times. The CDR3 region has the DNA TGCGCCAGCAGCTTGAACCGGGACAGGGAGCAGTACTTC. This sequence encodes CASSLNRDREQYF. The chain links TRBV5-1 to TRBJ2-7; 8 nucleotides line up with TRBD1. V lost 1 base to trimming and J lost 7 bases; unmatched junction nucleotides: 4. The CDR3 runs to 13 residues. The germline V gene has CDR1 SGHRS and CDR2 YFSETQ.

This clone was seen just once. The same CDR3 arises from other DNA sequences in this sample as well. The chain links TRBV9 to TRBJ2-1; 10 bases line up with TRBD2. Trimming at V came to 0 bases and at J to 7 bases, leaving 4 bases not matched to a gene. The CDR3 spans 15 residues. The germline gives CDR1 SGDLS, CDR2 YYNGEE. The CDR3: CASSVGASGGNEQFF. The CDR3 DNA sequence: TGTGCCAGCAGCGTAGGGGCTAGCGGGGGTAATGAGCAGTTCTTC.

The chain carries TRBV5-6 and TRBJ2-1; D gene unclear. Deletions cut 4 bases from V and 5 bases from J, with 10 bases between. CDR3 size: 13 residues. Germline CDR1 is SGHDT and CDR2 is YYEEEE. The CDR3 loop reads CASSRTPDNEQFF. CDR3 sequence (DNA): TGTGCCAGCAGCCGAACACCCGACAATGAGCAGTTCTTC.

This clone was found a few times. This chain connects TRBV30 to TRBJ1-5; 8 positions match TRBD1. After removal of 2 bases from V and 11 bases from J, the junction contained 8 bases not matched to a gene. Germline V CDR1 and CDR2: GTSNPN, SVGIG (reference sequence). The CDR3 has 13 residues. Written as DNA, the CDR3 is TGTGCCTGGAGTCCACTAGGACAGGGCACCCAGCATTTT. Translated, it gives CAWSPLGQGTQHF.

The rearrangement uses TRBV5-4 and TRBJ2-1, with D possibly being TRBD2 (6 bases). Germline V CDR1 and CDR2: SGHNT, YYREEE (reference sequence). This CDR3 is built from 16 residues. The V end lost 3 bases, the J end lost 0 bases, and 13 bases lay between the germline ends. The CDR3: CASSSRRGGSYNEQFF. In nucleotides, the CDR3 is TGTGCCAGCAGCTCCCGTCGGGGAGGCTCCTACAATGAGCAGTTCTTC.

The chain couples TRBV19 to TRBJ1-1, with D perhaps matching TRBD1 (5 bases). The V and J ends lost 7 bases and 3 bases respectively, with 21 bases between them. The CDR3 is 16 amino acids. Germline V gene data show CDR1 as LNHDA and CDR2 as SQIVND (reference sequence). The CDR3 DNA is TGTGCCAGTACTTTACAGGCAGGACGTTTCGACACTGAAGCTTTCTTT. Residues: CASTLQAGRFDTEAFF.

This clone has more than one count but fewer than ten. CDR3 sequence (DNA): TGCGCCAGCAGCTTGGTTTTACAGGAAGAGACCCAGTACTTC. This sequence encodes CASSLVLQEETQYF. The rearrangement uses TRBV5-1 and TRBJ2-5, with D perhaps matching TRBD1 (5 bases). CDR3 length: 14 residues. CDR1 is SGHRS, CDR2 YFSETQ, per germline. Trimming cost V 0 bases and J 3 bases, with 9 bases left between them.

The chain is built from TRBV5-1 and TRBJ2-7; TRBD1 is a possible D gene (5 bases). This CDR3 comprises 14 residues. The V end was cut by 4 bases, the J end by 0 bases, with 11 bases between. The germline CDR1 and CDR2 sequences are SGHRS and YFSETQ. The CDR3 loop reads CASSLGVGSYEQYF. CDR3 bases: TGCGCCAGCAGCCTAGGGGTCGGCTCCTACGAGCAGTACTTC.

V is TRBV30 and J is TRBJ2-1; 11 bases are shared with TRBD2. The CDR3 spans 16 residues. V was clipped by 1 base and J by 3 bases; unmatched bases: 5. Per the germline V gene, CDR1 is GTSNPN and CDR2 is SVGIG (reference sequence). In DNA, the CDR3 is TGTGCCTGGAGTGCCCCCGGGACTAGCGGCTACAATGAGCAGTTCTTC. The encoded protein is CAWSAPGTSGYNEQFF.